The source of this TCR beta chain is a study of technical replicates of blood from four donors. In germline, CDR1 is MNHNY, CDR2 SVGAGI (reference sequence). The CDR3 is made up of 16 amino acids. V gave up 5 bases and J gave up 2 bases; unmatched junction bases: 9. The data were produced by immunoSEQ multiplex PCR, yet TCRdb's version contains in-frame clones alone and is incomplete. The sample holds 40,000 to 60,000 clones; 80% to 95% are singletons and the top ten take about 4.3%. This clonotype was obtained from a human donor in good health. Some clones in this sample may be carry-over from other donors' samples. Sequencing used PBMCs. The V and J genes are TRBV6-6 and TRBJ2-3, with 8 positions matching TRBD2. The CDR3 nucleotides read TGTGCCAGCAGTCCAGCCGGGACTAGGTCCACAGATACGCAGTATTTT. This gives the protein CASSPAGTRSTDTQYF.